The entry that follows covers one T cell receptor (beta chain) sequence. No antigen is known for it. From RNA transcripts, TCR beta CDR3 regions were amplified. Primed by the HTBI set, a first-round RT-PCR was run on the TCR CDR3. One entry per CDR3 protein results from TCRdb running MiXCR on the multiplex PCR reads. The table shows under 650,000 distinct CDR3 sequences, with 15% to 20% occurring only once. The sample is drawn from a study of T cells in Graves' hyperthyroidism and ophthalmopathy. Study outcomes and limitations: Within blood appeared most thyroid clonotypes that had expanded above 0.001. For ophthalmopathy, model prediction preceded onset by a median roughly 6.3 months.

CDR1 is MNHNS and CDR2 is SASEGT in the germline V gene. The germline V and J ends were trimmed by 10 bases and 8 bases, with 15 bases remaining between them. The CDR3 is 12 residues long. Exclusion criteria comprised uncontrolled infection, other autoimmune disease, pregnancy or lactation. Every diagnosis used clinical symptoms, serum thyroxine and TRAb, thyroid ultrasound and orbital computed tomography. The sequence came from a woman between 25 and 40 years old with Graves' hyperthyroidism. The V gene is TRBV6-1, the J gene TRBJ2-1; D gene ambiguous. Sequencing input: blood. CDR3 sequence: CATRVGFDEQFF. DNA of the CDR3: TGTGCCACCCGAGTCGGTTTCGATGAGCAGTTCTTC.